Listed below are T cell receptor beta chains from one sample, sequenced in a study of sequential checkpoint blockade in melanoma. Repertoires were generated with immunoSEQ multiplex PCR, while TCRdb's copy carries only in-frame clones and drops some. Among over 6,000 clones listed, roughly 28% were seen once. The sample in question was tumor tissue (inferred from file names), obtained from a patient given nivolumab and ipilimumab in sequence. Receptors originate from a human donor with melanoma. Both conserved end residues are part of each CDR3. The order of the fields is D gene, clone size, V gene, J gene, CDR3 DNA, CDR3 protein. The D gene is left open where the match is weak. For some rows the clone size is stated as once, few or many, or as a class when expanded; others skip it.

d_gene: TRBD2; abundance: many; v_gene: TRBV11-3; j_gene: TRBJ2-1; CDR3nt: TGTGCCAGCAGCTTGGGTCCCGGGACTAGCGGGAACAATGAGCAGTTCTTC; CDR3aa: CASSLGPGTSGNNEQFF
d_gene: -; abundance: few; v_gene: TRBV10-2; j_gene: TRBJ1-1; CDR3nt: TGCGCCAGCAGTTTCGGCAGGGCCAGCACTGAAGCTTTCTTT; CDR3aa: CASSFGRASTEAFF
d_gene: -; abundance: medium-sized; v_gene: TRBV1; j_gene: TRBJ1-4; CDR3nt: TGCGCCAGCAGCCAAGAACCTAGGACAGGGCTAAATGAAAAACTGTTTTTT; CDR3aa: CASSQEPRTGLNEKLFF
d_gene: TRBD2; abundance: many; v_gene: TRBV7-6; j_gene: TRBJ2-1; CDR3nt: TGTGCCAGCACGGCCGGGGGGGCGACCCATGAGCAGTTCTTC; CDR3aa: CASTAGGATHEQFF
d_gene: -; abundance: -; v_gene: TRBV10-2; j_gene: TRBJ2-1; CDR3nt: TGCGCCAGCAGTGAGTCTGGGACTGGAGGGGGGAATGAGCAGTTCTTC; CDR3aa: CASSESGTGGGNEQFF
d_gene: -; abundance: few; v_gene: TRBV25-1; j_gene: TRBJ2-7; CDR3nt: TGTGCCAGCAGTGAAGGGTCCTACGAGCAGTACTTC; CDR3aa: CASSEGSYEQYF
d_gene: -; abundance: -; v_gene: TRBV23-1; j_gene: TRBJ2-1; CDR3nt: TGCGCCAGCAGTCAAGGCCCTAGCAGAGAAAGGTACAATGAGCAGTTCTTC; CDR3aa: CASSQGPSRERYNEQFF
d_gene: TRBD2; abundance: -; v_gene: TRBV30; j_gene: TRBJ2-7; CDR3nt: TGTGCCTGGAAACTTGGGACTATTGACGAGCAGTACTTC; CDR3aa: CAWKLGTIDEQYF
d_gene: -; abundance: -; v_gene: TRBV6-8; j_gene: TRBJ2-2; CDR3nt: TGTGCCATCAAGGACATCGCGGACGCCGGGGAGCTGTTTTTT; CDR3aa: CAIKDIADAGELFF
d_gene: -; abundance: few; v_gene: TRBV6-8; j_gene: TRBJ2-2; CDR3nt: TGTGCCAGCACTCTCGGCCAGACGGGAACCGGGGAGCTGTTTTTT; CDR3aa: CASTLGQTGTGELFF
d_gene: -; abundance: -; v_gene: TRBV6-4; j_gene: TRBJ2-5; CDR3nt: TGTGCCAGCCAGCAACAAGAGACCCAGTACTTC; CDR3aa: CASQQQETQYF
d_gene: -; abundance: many; v_gene: TRBV11-3; j_gene: TRBJ2-1; CDR3nt: TGTGCCAGCAGCTTAGACCCATTATCAAGGGAGCAGTTCTTC; CDR3aa: CASSLDPLSREQFF
d_gene: -; abundance: -; v_gene: TRBV9; j_gene: TRBJ2-3; CDR3nt: TGTGCCAGCAGCGAAAGCGGATTCAGCACAGATACGCAGTATTTT; CDR3aa: CASSESGFSTDTQYF
d_gene: TRBD1; abundance: medium-sized; v_gene: TRBV11-3; j_gene: TRBJ1-5; CDR3nt: TGTGCCAGCAGCTTAGAGCCCCCAGGGACAGATAGCAATCAGCCCCAGCATTTT; CDR3aa: CASSLEPPGTDSNQPQHF
d_gene: -; abundance: -; v_gene: TRBV14; j_gene: TRBJ2-7; CDR3nt: TGTGCCAGCAGCCAGACCAACTACGAGCAGTACTTC; CDR3aa: CASSQTNYEQYF
d_gene: TRBD1; abundance: few; v_gene: TRBV6-8; j_gene: TRBJ2-2; CDR3nt: TGTGCCAGCAGGGAAACAGGGGGCCTCGGGGAGCTGTTTTTT; CDR3aa: CASRETGGLGELFF
d_gene: TRBD2; abundance: few; v_gene: TRBV11-3; j_gene: TRBJ2-1; CDR3nt: TGTGCCAGCAGCCCTCTAGCGGGTACCGTTGACAATGAGCAGTTCTTC; CDR3aa: CASSPLAGTVDNEQFF
d_gene: -; abundance: -; v_gene: TRBV11-3; j_gene: TRBJ1-2; CDR3nt: TGTGCCAGCAGCTCAGACCTAAGCTCAGGCCCCGTATGGTATGGCTACACCTTC; CDR3aa: CASSSDLSSGPVWYGYTF
d_gene: TRBD2; abundance: -; v_gene: TRBV5-1; j_gene: TRBJ2-3; CDR3nt: TGCGCCAGCAGCTTGCTTCCTAGCGGGGGGAGCACAGATACGCAGTATTTT; CDR3aa: CASSLLPSGGSTDTQYF
d_gene: -; abundance: once; v_gene: TRBV19; j_gene: TRBJ2-1; CDR3nt: TGTGCCAGTAGTATCCTGGGGGCCAGATACAATGAGCAGTTCTTC; CDR3aa: CASSILGARYNEQFF
d_gene: TRBD2; abundance: -; v_gene: TRBV5-1; j_gene: TRBJ2-7; CDR3nt: TGCGCCAGCAGCTTGTCGGCTAGCGGGGGGCAAAACTACGAGCAGTACTTC; CDR3aa: CASSLSASGGQNYEQYF
d_gene: TRBD2; abundance: -; v_gene: TRBV15; j_gene: TRBJ2-5; CDR3nt: TGTGCCACCAGCAGTCTCGGTGGGACTAGCGGACAAGAGACCCAGTACTTC; CDR3aa: CATSSLGGTSGQETQYF
d_gene: TRBD2; abundance: medium-sized; v_gene: TRBV11-3; j_gene: TRBJ2-3; CDR3nt: TGTGCCAGCAGCTTGTATTCGGCGGGAGGAGATACGCAGTATTTT; CDR3aa: CASSLYSAGGDTQYF
d_gene: -; abundance: -; v_gene: TRBV6-1; j_gene: TRBJ2-5; CDR3nt: TGTGCCAGCAGTGAAGGCATTAGGGGGGAGACCCAGTACTTC; CDR3aa: CASSEGIRGETQYF
d_gene: -; abundance: few; v_gene: TRBV30; j_gene: TRBJ1-4; CDR3nt: TGTGCCTGGAGTGTAGGGCAGGGTGGAAAACTGTTTTTT; CDR3aa: CAWSVGQGGKLFF
d_gene: TRBD2; abundance: -; v_gene: TRBV19; j_gene: TRBJ2-7; CDR3nt: TGTGCCAGTAGTTATAGCGGGAGCGCTTACGAGCAGTACTTC; CDR3aa: CASSYSGSAYEQYF
d_gene: TRBD1; abundance: -; v_gene: TRBV6-8; j_gene: TRBJ2-3; CDR3nt: TGTGCCAGCAGACAGGGGGGCACAGATACGCAGTATTTT; CDR3aa: CASRQGGTDTQYF
d_gene: -; abundance: -; v_gene: TRBV30; j_gene: TRBJ2-7; CDR3nt: TGTGCCTGGAGTGCGGGAGTAGTACGCGAGCAGTACTTC; CDR3aa: CAWSAGVVREQYF
d_gene: -; abundance: -; v_gene: TRBV10-2; j_gene: TRBJ1-1; CDR3nt: TGCGCCAGCAGTGAGACAGCGAACACTGAAGCTTTCTTT; CDR3aa: CASSETANTEAFF
d_gene: -; abundance: few; v_gene: TRBV6-8; j_gene: TRBJ2-7; CDR3nt: TGTGCCAGCAGTTACTCTGCAGGAAGCTCCTACGAGCAGTACTTC; CDR3aa: CASSYSAGSSYEQYF
d_gene: -; abundance: many; v_gene: TRBV11-3; j_gene: TRBJ2-5; CDR3nt: TGTGCCAGCAGCCAAACGAGCGGATCTGGGGGAGAGACCCAGTACTTC; CDR3aa: CASSQTSGSGGETQYF
d_gene: -; abundance: many; v_gene: TRBV11-3; j_gene: TRBJ2-5; CDR3nt: TGTGCCAGCAGCTTGGTCGGGGGCCAAGAGACCCAGTACTTC; CDR3aa: CASSLVGGQETQYF